The TCR beta chain under discussion was sequenced for a study of PD-1 blockade in classical Hodgkin lymphoma. The time point was: cycle 4 day 1 (C4D1), after less than seven weeks of nivolumab. All trial patients relapsed after autologous stem cell transplantation. Study-level findings and limits: Complete responders' baseline diversity resembled that of newly diagnosed patients. Healthy donors were reported to have higher baseline TCR diversity than newly diagnosed patients.

This clone showed up just once. Its antigen is not known. Produced via immunoSEQ multiplex PCR; TCRdb's table is partial and in-frame only. Altogether more than 95,000 clones are present, roughly 90% being singletons, with the ten largest covering about 20%. Germline-derived CDR1 and CDR2 are MGHRA and YSYEKL. Trimming stripped 1 base from V and 1 base from J, with 8 bases between. The CDR3 extends over 15 amino acids. Sequencing used peripheral blood mononuclear cells (PBMCs), obtained before the fourth cycle of nivolumab. The chain combines TRBV4-1 with TRBJ1-5, with unresolved D. The sequence derives from a human donor with classical Hodgkin lymphoma. For the CDR3, the DNA is TGCGCCAGCAGCCAAGGGGCCACGAGCAATCAGCCCCAGCATTTT. This codes for CASSQGATSNQPQHF.